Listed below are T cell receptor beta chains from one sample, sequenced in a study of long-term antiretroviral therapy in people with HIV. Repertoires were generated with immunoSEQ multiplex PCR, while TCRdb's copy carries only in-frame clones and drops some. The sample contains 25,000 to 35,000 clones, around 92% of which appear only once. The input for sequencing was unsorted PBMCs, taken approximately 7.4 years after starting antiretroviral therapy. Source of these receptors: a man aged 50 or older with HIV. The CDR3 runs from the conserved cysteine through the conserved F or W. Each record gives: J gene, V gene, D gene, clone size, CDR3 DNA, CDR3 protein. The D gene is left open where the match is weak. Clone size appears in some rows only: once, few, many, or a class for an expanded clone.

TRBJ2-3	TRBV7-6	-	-	TGTGCCAGCAGCTTACTAGGGCGTGATGCAGATACGCAGTATTTT	CASSLLGRDADTQYF
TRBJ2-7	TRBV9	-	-	TGTGCCAGCAGCGCGGCAAGGGGATCCTACGAGCAGTACTTC	CASSAARGSYEQYF
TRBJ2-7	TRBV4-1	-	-	TGCGCCAGCAGCCTGGATTTAGATCCCTCCTACGAGCAGTACTTC	CASSLDLDPSYEQYF
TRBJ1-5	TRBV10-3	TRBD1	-	TGTGCCGTTAGGACAGGGGATCACCAGCCCCAGCATTTT	CAVRTGDHQPQHF
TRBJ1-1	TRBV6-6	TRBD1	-	TGTGCCAGCAGTACACAGGGGTCCACTGAAGCTTTCTTT	CASSTQGSTEAFF
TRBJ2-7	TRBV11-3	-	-	TGTGCCAGCAGCCCCCGACAGGATTCCTACGAGCAGTACTTC	CASSPRQDSYEQYF
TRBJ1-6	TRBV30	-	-	TGTGCCTGGAGTGTATCAAAGGGGGGACCATATAATTCACCCCTCCACTTT	CAWSVSKGGPYNSPLHF
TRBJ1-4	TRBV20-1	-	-	TGCAGCTCCATCTTTAATGAAAAACTGTTTTTT	CSSIFNEKLFF
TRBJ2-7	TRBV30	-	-	TGTGCCTGGAGTGTGTTCAGGTGGAGAAGCTCCTACGAGCAGTACTTC	CAWSVFRWRSSYEQYF
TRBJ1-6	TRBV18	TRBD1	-	TGTGCCAGCTCTCCGACAGGGGGAAGTAATTCACCCCTCCACTTT	CASSPTGGSNSPLHF
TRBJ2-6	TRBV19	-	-	TGTGCCAGTAGTATACGAAGGGACGGCGGGGCCAACGTCCTGACTTTC	CASSIRRDGGANVLTF
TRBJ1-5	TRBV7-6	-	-	TGTGCCAGCAGCTTAGGCCCCAGTCTCGGGAATCAGCCCCAGCATTTT	CASSLGPSLGNQPQHF
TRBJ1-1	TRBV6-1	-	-	TGTGCCAGCAGCTTTTTGGATACTGAAGCTTTCTTT	CASSFLDTEAFF
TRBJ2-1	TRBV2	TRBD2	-	TGTGCCAGCAGTGAGTTAGTTGGGGTAGCGGGGGGGCGAATTTACAATGAGCAGTTCTTC	CASSELVGVAGGRIYNEQFF
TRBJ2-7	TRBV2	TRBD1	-	TGTGCCAGCAGTGCCCTGGACAGGGGGTACGAGCAGTACTTC	CASSALDRGYEQYF
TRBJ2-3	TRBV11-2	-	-	TGTGCCAGCAGCTTGGGGGTAGGTCGTTCGGGGTCAACAGATACGCAGTATTTT	CASSLGVGRSGSTDTQYF
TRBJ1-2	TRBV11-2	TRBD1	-	TGTGCCAGCAGCGCCGACGGGACAGAACCTGGCTACACCTTC	CASSADGTEPGYTF
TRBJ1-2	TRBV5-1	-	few	TGCGCCAGCAGCTTGGGGCCGGAGGGAGGTGGCTACACCTTC	CASSLGPEGGGYTF
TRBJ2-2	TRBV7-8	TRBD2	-	TGTGCCAGCAGTTCAGGACTAGCGGGTCCGGGGACCGGGGAGCTGTTTTTT	CASSSGLAGPGTGELFF
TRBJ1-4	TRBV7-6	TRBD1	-	TGTGCCAGCAGCGGAGCAGGGGGCAGTGGAGGAAAACTGTTTTTT	CASSGAGGSGGKLFF
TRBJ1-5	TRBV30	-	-	TGTGCCTGGAGATCAGGGGGCAATCAGCCCCAGCATTTT	CAWRSGGNQPQHF
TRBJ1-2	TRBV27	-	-	TGTGCCAGCAGTTTATTGGGGGGCGCAAAGACCTATGGCTACACCTTC	CASSLLGGAKTYGYTF
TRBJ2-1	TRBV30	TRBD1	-	TGTGCCTGGAGTGTAGACAGGGCCAATGAGCAGTTCTTC	CAWSVDRANEQFF
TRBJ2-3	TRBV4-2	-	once	TGTGCCAGCAGTCCTCTAGGGGCCGCTTCGACAGATACGCAGTATTTT	CASSPLGAASTDTQYF
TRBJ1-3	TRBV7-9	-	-	TGTGCCAGCAGCTACGGGGGAAACACCATATATTTT	CASSYGGNTIYF
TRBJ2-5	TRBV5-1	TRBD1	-	TGCGCCAGCAGCTTGGGGCGGGGGACAGGGCAAGAGACCCAGTACTTC	CASSLGRGTGQETQYF
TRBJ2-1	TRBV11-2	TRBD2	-	TGTGCCAGCAGCTACTTAGCGGGGGAATACAATGAGCAGTTCTTC	CASSYLAGEYNEQFF
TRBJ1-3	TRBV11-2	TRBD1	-	TGTGCCAGCAGCCAGGGGGCCAATGGAAACACCATATATTTT	CASSQGANGNTIYF
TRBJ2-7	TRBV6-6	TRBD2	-	TGTGCCAGCAGTGCTAGCGGGGGGACCTACGAGCAGTACTTC	CASSASGGTYEQYF
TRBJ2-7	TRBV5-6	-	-	TGTGCCAGCAGCTTGCCCACGTGGGGACAACACGAGCAGTACTTC	CASSLPTWGQHEQYF
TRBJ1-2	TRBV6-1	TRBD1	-	TGTGCCAGCAGTGTGGGGACAGGGTTCTATGGCTACACCTTC	CASSVGTGFYGYTF
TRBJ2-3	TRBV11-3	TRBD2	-	TGTGCCAGCAGCGCGGGGGGAGATACGCAGTATTTT	CASSAGGDTQYF
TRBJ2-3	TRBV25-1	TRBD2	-	TGTGCCAGCACTAAGATTTCGGGGGGAGGCGGGGATACGCAGTATTTT	CASTKISGGGGDTQYF
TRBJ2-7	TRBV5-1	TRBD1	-	TGCGCCAGCAGCTTGACAGGGGCAATGGAGCAGTACTTC	CASSLTGAMEQYF
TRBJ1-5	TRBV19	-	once	TGTGCCAGTAGTATAAGACCCTATAGCAATCAGCCCCAGCATTTT	CASSIRPYSNQPQHF
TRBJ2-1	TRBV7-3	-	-	TGTGCCAGCAGCTTAAAGGGTATACTAGGTCAAAGCTCCTACAATGAGCAGTTCTTC	CASSLKGILGQSSYNEQFF
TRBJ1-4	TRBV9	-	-	TGTGCCAGCAGCGAGGGGATCCTCGATGAAAAACTGTTTTTT	CASSEGILDEKLFF
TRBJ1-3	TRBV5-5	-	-	TGTGCCAGCAGCTTGCTCTCTGGAAACACCATATATTTT	CASSLLSGNTIYF
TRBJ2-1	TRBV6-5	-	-	TGTGCCAGCAGTTTTGGGGGAACAAACAATGAGCAGTTCTTC	CASSFGGTNNEQFF
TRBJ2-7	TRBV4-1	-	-	TGCGCCAGCAGCCGGCAGACAGCGTCTGGGTACGAGCAGTACTTC	CASSRQTASGYEQYF